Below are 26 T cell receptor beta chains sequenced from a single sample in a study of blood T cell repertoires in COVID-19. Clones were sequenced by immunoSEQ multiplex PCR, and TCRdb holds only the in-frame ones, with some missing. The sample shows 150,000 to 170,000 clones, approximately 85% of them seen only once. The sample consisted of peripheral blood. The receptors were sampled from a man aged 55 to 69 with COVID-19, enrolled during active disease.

The CDR3 sequence is CASSPMPSRGRTEAFF. Written as DNA, the CDR3 is TGTGCCAGCTCACCGATGCCATCCCGGGGTAGAACTGAAGCTTTCTTT. The V gene is TRBV18, the J gene TRBJ1-1, with D unresolved. Germline V gene lookup returns CDR1 KGHSH and CDR2 LQKENI. With 3 bases removed from V and 5 bases from J, the gap between germline ends came to 19 bases. The CDR3 loop spans 16 amino acids.

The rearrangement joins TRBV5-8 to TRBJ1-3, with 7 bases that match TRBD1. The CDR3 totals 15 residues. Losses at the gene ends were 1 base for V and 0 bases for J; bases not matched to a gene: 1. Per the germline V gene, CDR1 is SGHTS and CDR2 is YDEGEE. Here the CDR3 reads CASSLWDSSGNTIYF. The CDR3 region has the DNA TGTGCCAGCAGCTTGTGGGACAGCTCTGGAAACACCATATATTTT. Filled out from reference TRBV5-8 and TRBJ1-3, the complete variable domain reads EAGVTQSPTHLIKTRGQQATLRCSPISGHTSVYWYQQALGLGLQFLLWYDEGEERNRGNFPPRFSGRQFPNYSSELNVNALELEDSALYLCASSLWDSSGNTIYFGEGSWLTVV.

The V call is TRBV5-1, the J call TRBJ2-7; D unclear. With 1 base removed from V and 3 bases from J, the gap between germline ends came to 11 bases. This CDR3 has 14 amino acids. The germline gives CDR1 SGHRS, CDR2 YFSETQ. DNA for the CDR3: TGCGCCAGCAGCTTGCGCCCAGAAATCTACGAGCAGTACTTC. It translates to CASSLRPEIYEQYF. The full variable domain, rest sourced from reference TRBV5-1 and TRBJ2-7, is KAGVTQTPRYLIKTRGQQVTLSCSPISGHRSVSWYQQTPGQGLQFLFEYFSETQRNKGNFPGRFSGRQFSNSRSEMNVSTLELGDSALYLCASSLRPEIYEQYFGPGTRLTVT.

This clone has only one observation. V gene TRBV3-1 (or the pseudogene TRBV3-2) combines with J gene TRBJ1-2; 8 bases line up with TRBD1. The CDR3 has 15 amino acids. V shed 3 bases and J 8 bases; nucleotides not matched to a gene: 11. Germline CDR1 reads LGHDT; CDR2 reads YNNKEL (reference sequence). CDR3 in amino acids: CASSQPPQGAQGYTF. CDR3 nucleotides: TGTGCCAGCAGCCAGCCCCCTCAGGGGGCACAGGGCTACACCTTC.

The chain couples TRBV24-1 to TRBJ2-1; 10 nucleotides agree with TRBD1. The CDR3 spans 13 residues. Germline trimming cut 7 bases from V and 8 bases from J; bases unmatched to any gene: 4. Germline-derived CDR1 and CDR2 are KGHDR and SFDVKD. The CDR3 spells CATSRDRGHEQFF. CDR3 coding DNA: TGTGCCACCAGCCGGGACAGGGGCCATGAGCAGTTCTTC.

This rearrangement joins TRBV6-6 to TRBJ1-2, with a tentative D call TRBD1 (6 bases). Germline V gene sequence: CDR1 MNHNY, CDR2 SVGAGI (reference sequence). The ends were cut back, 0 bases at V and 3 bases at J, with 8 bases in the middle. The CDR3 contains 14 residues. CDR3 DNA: TGTGCCAGCAGTTACTCCCGACAGGACTATGGCTACACCTTC. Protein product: CASSYSRQDYGYTF.

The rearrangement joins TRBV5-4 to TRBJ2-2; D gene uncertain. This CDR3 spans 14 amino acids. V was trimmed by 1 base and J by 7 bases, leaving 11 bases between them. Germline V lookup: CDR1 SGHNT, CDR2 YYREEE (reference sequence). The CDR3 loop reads CASSLKDSIGELFF. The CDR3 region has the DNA TGTGCCAGCAGCTTGAAAGACTCTATCGGGGAGCTGTTTTTT.

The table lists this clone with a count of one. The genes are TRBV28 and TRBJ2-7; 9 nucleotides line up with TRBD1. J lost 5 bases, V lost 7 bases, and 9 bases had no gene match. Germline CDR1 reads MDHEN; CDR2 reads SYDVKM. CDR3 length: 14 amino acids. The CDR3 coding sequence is TGTGCCAGCATTAGTCGGGGACAGGGACACGAGCAGTACTTC. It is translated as CASISRGQGHEQYF.

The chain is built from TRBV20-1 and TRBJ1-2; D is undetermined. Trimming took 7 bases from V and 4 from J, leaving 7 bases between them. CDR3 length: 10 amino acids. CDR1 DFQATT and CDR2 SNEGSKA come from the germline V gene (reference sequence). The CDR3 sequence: CSDQAYGYTF. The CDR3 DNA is TGCAGTGACCAGGCCTATGGCTACACCTTC.

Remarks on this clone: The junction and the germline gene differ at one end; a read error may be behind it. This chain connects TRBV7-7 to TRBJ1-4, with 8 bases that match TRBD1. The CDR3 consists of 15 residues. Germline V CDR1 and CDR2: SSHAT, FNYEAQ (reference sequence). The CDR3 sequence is CASSLGQGTNEKLFF. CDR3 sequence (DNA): TGTGCTAGCAGCTTAGGACAGGGTACTAATGAAAAACTGTTTTTT.

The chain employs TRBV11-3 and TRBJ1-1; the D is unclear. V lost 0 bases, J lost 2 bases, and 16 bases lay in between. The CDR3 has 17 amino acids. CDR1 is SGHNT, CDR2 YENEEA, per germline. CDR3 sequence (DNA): TGTGCCAGCAGCTTAGATGGATCGCGCAAACTAAACACTGAAGCTTTCTTT. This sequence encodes CASSLDGSRKLNTEAFF.

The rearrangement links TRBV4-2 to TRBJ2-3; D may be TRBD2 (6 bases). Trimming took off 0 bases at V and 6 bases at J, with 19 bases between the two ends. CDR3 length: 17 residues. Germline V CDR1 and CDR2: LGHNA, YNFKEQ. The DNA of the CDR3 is TGTGCCAGCAGCCAAGATAGCCTCGGGGTGGCGGGGGATACGCAGTATTTT. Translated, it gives CASSQDSLGVAGDTQYF.

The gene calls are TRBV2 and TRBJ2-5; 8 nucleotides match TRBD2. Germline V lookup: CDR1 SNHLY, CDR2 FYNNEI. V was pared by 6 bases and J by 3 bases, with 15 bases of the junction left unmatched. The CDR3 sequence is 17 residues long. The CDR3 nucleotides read TGTGCCAGCAGGGAGGATGGTGGAGCGGGAGTAAAAGAGACCCAGTACTTC. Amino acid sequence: CASREDGGAGVKETQYF.

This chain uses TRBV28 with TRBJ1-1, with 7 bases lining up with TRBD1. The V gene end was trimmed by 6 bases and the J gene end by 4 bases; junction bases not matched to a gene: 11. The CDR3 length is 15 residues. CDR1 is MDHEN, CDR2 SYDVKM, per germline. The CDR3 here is CASRTEQGRSTEAFF. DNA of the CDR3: TGTGCCAGCAGAACAGAACAGGGGAGAAGCACTGAAGCTTTCTTT.

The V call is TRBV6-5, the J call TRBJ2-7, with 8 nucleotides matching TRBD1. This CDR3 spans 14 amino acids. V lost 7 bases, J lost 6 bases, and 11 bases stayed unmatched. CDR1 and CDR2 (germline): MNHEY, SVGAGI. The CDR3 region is CASKLGQAAVEQYF. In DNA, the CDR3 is TGTGCCAGCAAATTGGGACAGGCAGCAGTCGAGCAGTACTTC.

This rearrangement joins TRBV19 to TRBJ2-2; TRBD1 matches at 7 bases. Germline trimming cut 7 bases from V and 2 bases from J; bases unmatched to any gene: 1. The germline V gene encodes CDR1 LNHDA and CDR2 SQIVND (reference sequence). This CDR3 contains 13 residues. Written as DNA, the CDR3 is TGTGCCAGTAAGGGGGCAAACACCGGGGAGCTGTTTTTT. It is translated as CASKGANTGELFF. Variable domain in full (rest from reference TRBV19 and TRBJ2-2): DGGITQSPKYLFRKEGQNVTLSCEQNLNHDAMYWYRQDPGQGLRLIYYSQIVNDFQKGDIAEGYSVSREKKESFPLTVTSAQKNPTAFYLCASKGANTGELFFGEGSRLTVL.

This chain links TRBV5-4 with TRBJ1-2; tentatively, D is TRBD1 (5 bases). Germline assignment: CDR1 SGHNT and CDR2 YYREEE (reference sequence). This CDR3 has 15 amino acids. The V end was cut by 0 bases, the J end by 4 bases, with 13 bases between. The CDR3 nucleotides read TGTGCCAGCAGCTTGGAGACAGCGTCGTTCTATGGCTACACCTTC. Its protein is CASSLETASFYGYTF. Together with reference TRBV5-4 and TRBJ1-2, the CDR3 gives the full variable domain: ETGVTQSPTHLIKTRGQQVTLRCSSQSGHNTVSWYQQALGQGPQFIFQYYREEENGRGNFPPRFSGLQFPNYSSELNVNALELDDSALYLCASSLETASFYGYTFGSGTRLTVV.

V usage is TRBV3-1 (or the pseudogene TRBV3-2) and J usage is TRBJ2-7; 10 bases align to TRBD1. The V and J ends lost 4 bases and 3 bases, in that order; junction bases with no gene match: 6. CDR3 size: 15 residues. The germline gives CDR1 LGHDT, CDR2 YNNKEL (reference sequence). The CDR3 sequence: CASSLDRDRGYEQYF. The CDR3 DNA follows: TGTGCCAGCAGCCTCGACCGGGACAGGGGCTACGAGCAGTACTTC.

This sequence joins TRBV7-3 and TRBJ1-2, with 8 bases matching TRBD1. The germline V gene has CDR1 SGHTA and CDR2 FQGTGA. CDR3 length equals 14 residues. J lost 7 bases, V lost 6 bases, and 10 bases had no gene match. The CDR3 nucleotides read TGTGCCAGCAGACCCGGACAGGGTTTTGGTGGCTACACCTTC. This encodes CASRPGQGFGGYTF.

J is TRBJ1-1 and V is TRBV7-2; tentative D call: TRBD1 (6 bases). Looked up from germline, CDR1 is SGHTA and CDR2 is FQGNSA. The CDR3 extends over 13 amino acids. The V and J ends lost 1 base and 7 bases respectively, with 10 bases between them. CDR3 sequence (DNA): TGTGCCAGCAGCTTAGTTCGGACAGATGAAGCTTTCTTT. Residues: CASSLVRTDEAFF.

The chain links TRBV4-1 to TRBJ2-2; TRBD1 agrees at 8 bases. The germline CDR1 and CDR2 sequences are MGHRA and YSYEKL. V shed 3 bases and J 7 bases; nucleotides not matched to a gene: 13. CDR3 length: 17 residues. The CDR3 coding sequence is TGCGCCAGCAGCCAGACAGGGGTCACCGTCATTGGCGGGGAGCTGTTTTTT. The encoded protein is CASSQTGVTVIGGELFF.

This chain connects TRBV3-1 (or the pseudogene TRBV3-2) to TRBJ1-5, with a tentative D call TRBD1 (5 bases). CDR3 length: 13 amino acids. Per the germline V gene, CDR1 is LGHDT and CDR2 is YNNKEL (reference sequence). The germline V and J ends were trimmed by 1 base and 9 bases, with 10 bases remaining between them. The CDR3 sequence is CASSQGTPGPQHF. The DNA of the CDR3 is TGTGCCAGCAGCCAAGGGACACCCGGGCCCCAGCATTTT.

This chain's CDR3 is CASSFGGAGNTEAFF. The CDR3 DNA sequence: TGCGCCAGCAGCTTTGGTGGGGCAGGGAACACTGAAGCTTTCTTT. The J gene is TRBJ1-1, the V gene TRBV5-1, with D maybe TRBD1 (5 bases). Between the trimmed V and J ends, which lost 2 bases and 1 base, there was a span of 12 bases. Germline CDR1 reads SGHRS; CDR2 reads YFSETQ. The CDR3 runs to 15 residues.

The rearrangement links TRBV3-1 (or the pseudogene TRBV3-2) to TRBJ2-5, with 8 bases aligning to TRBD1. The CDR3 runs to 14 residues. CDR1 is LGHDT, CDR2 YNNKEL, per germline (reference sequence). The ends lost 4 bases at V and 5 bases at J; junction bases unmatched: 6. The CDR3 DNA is TGTGCCAGCAGCCGACGGACAGGGTCGGAGACCCAGTACTTC. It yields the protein CASSRRTGSETQYF.

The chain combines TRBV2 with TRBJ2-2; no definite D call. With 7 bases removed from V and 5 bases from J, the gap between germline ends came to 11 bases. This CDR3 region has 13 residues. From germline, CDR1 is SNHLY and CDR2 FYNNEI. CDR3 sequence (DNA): TGTGCCAGCACCACAGTAATAACCGGGGAGCTGTTTTTT. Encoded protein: CASTTVITGELFF.

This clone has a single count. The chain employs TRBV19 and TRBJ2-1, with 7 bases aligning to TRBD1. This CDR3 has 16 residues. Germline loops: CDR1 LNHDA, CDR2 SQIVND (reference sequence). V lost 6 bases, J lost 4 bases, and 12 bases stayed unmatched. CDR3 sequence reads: CASRDPGGGLYNEQFF. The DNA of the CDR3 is TGTGCCAGTAGGGACCCAGGGGGTGGACTTTACAATGAGCAGTTCTTC. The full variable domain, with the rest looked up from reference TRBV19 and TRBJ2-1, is DGGITQSPKYLFRKEGQNVTLSCEQNLNHDAMYWYRQDPGQGLRLIYYSQIVNDFQKGDIAEGYSVSREKKESFPLTVTSAQKNPTAFYLCASRDPGGGLYNEQFFGPGTRLTVL.